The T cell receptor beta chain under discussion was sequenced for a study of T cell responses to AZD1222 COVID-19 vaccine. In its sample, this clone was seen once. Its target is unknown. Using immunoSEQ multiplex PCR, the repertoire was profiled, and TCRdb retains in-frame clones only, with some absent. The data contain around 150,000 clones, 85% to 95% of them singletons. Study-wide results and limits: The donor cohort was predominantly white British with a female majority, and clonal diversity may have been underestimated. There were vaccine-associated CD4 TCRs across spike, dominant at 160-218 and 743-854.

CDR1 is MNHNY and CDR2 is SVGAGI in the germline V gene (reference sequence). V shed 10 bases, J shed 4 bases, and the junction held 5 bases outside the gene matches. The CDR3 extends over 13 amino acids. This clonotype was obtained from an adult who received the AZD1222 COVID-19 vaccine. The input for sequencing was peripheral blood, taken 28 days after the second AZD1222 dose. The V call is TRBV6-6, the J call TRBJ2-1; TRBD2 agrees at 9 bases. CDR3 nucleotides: TGTGCCACCGCGGGAGGGGAGTACAATGAGCAGTTCTTC. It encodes CATAGGEYNEQFF.